This T cell receptor beta chain originates from a study of T cells after yellow fever vaccination. Looking at the study overall: Each low-cell-number fraction was prepared by means of SMART-Seq v4 Ultra Low Input.

Trimming cost V 2 bases and J 1 base; bases outside gene matches: 1. CDR1 and CDR2 from the germline V gene are SGHTA and FQGTGA. The CDR3 loop spans 15 amino acids. At least ten counts were recorded for this clonotype. Its antigen is unidentified. TCRdb reanalysed the 5' RACE reads using MiXCR and keeps one entry per CDR3 protein. The profile covers 250,000 to 300,000 distinct CDR3 sequences, with over 4.5% appearing a single time and around 3.5% taken by the ten largest. Findings and caveats of the study: Re-detected after boosting: most primary clones, almost 97% of CD4 and about 89% of CD8. Although most clonotypes did not, a small share appeared in both CD4 and CD8 compartments. It was the secondary response that reached its peak faster, day 5 versus 15, but it was weaker.

The sequences come from CD4+ T cells sorted from PBMCs, collected on the day of the yellow fever booster vaccination. The chain uses TRBV7-3 and TRBJ2-2; TRBD2 agrees at 7 bases. The clonotype originates from a man aged 18 to 30 who received the YFV17D yellow fever vaccine. The CDR3 protein is CASSLGGGNTGELFF. The CDR3 DNA sequence: TGTGCCAGCAGCTTAGGCGGGGGGAACACCGGGGAGCTGTTTTTT. Drawing the rest from reference TRBV7-3 and TRBJ2-2, the complete variable domain is GAGVSQTPSNKVTEKGKYVELRCDPISGHTALYWYRQSLGQGPEFLIYFQGTGAADDSGLPNDRFFAVRPEGSVSTLKIQRTERGDSAVYLCASSLGGGNTGELFFGEGSRLTVL.